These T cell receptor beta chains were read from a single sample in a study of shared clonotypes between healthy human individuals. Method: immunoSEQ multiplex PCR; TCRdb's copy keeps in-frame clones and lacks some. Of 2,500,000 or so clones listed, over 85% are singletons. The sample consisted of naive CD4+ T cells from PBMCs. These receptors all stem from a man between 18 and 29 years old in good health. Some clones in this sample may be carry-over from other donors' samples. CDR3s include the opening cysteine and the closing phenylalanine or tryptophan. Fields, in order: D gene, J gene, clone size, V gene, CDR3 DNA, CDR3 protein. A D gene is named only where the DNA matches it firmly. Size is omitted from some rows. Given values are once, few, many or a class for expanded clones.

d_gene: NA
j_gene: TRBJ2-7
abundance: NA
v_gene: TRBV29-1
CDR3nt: TGCAGCGTCAACGACAGAGGGGGGAGCGAGCAGTACTTC
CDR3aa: CSVNDRGGSEQYF

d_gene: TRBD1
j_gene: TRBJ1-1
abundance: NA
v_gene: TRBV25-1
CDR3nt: TGTGCCAGCAGTGCCCCGGACAGGGGAGGGACTGAAGCTTTCTTT
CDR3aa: CASSAPDRGGTEAFF

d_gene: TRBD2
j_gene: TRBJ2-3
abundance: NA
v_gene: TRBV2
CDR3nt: TGTGCCAGCAGCGGGACTAGCGGCTTCACAGATACGCAGTATTTT
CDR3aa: CASSGTSGFTDTQYF

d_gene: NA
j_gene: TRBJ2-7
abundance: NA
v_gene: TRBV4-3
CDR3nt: TGCGCCAGCAGCCAAGATCGCCAGAGTCTTGAGCAGTACTTC
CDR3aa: CASSQDRQSLEQYF

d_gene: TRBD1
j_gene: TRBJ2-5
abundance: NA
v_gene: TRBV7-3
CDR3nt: TGTGCCAGCAGCCAGACAGGGGGGATCGAGACCCAGTACTTC
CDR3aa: CASSQTGGIETQYF

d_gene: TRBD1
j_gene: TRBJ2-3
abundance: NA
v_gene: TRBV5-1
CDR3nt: TGCGCCAGCAGCTTGGAAGGACAGGGGCGCATAGATACGCAGTATTTT
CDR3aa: CASSLEGQGRIDTQYF

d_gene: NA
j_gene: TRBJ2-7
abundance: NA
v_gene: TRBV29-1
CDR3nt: TGCAGCGTTGAAGCACAGGGTTCCTACGAGCAGTACTTC
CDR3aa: CSVEAQGSYEQYF

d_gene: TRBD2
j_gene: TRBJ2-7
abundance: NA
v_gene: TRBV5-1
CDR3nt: TGCGCCAGCAGCTTGGCGGCTAGCGGCGAGCAGTACTTC
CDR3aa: CASSLAASGEQYF

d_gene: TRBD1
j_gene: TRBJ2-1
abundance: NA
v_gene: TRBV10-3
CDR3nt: TGTGCCATCAGTGATACCCCTGGACAGGGAGGTCCCCGCCACTACAATGAGCAGTTCTTC
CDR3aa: CAISDTPGQGGPRHYNEQFF

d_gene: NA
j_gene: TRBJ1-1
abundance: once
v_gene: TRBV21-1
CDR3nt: TGTGCCAGCAGCGGACGACAGGGCCACAACACTGAAGCTTTCTTT
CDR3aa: CASSGRQGHNTEAFF

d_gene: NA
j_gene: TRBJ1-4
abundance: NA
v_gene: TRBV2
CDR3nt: TGTGCCAGCAGTGCCCAGGGTGGAACTAATGAAAAACTGTTTTTT
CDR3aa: CASSAQGGTNEKLFF

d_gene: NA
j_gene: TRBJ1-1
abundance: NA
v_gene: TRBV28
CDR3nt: TGTGCCAGCAGTTTTTCCGGTCGGGGGCGGGAAGCTTTCTTT
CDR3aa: CASSFSGRGREAFF

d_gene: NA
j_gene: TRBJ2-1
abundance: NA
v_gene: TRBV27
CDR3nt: TGTGCCAGCAGTTTAGCTTTTAGCGAGGTGCCCTACAATGAGCAGTTCTTC
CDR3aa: CASSLAFSEVPYNEQFF

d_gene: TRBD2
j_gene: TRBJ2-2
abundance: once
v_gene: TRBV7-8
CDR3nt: TGTGCCAGCAGCTCGACTAGCGGGAGCGGTATAGGGGAGCTGTTTTTT
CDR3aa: CASSSTSGSGIGELFF

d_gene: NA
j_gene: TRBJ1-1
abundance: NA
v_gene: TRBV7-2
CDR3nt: TGTGCCAGCAGCTTGAGATGGGCTGAAGCTTTCTTT
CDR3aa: CASSLRWAEAFF

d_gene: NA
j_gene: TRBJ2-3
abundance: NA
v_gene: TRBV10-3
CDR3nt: TGTGCCATCAGTGAGGCGGGGCAGACGCAGTATTTT
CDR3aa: CAISEAGQTQYF

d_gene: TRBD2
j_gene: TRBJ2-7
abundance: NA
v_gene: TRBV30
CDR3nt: TGTGCCTGGAGTCCGCCGGGACTAGCGGCCTACGAGCAGTACTTC
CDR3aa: CAWSPPGLAAYEQYF

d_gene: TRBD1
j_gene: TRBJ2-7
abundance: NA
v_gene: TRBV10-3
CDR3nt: TGTGCCATCAGCACTAGACAGGGTATTAGGAGCTCCTACGAGCAGTACTTC
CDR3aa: CAISTRQGIRSSYEQYF

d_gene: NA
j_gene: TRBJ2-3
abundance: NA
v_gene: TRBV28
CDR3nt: TGTGCCAGCAGTTTAGGCGGGGCCGGGGTAGATACGCAGTATTTT
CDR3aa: CASSLGGAGVDTQYF

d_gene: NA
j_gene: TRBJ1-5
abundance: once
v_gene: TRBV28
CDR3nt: TGTGCCAGCAGTTCCCGCCTCGGGCGCAACAATCAGCCCCAGCATTTT
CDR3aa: CASSSRLGRNNQPQHF

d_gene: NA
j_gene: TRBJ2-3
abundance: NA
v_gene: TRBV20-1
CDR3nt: TGCAGTGCTAGTGTGGCAGATACGCAGTATTTT
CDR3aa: CSASVADTQYF

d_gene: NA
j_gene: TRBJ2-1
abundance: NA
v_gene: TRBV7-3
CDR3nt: TGTGCCAGCAGCCTAGGGCTGTCGGCCTACAATGAGCAGTTCTTC
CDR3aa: CASSLGLSAYNEQFF

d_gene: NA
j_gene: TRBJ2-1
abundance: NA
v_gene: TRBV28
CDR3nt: TGTGCCAGCAGTTTTCCACTAGTTAGGGTCAATGAGCAGTTCTTC
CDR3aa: CASSFPLVRVNEQFF

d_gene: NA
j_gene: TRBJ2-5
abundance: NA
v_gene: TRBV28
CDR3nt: TGTGCCAGCTCTGGATTAGGAGAGACCCAGTACTTC
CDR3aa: CASSGLGETQYF

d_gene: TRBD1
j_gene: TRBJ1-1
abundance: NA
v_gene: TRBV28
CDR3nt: TGTGCCAGCAGTCGCACAGGGGTAGTACAAGCTTTCTTT
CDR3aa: CASSRTGVVQAFF

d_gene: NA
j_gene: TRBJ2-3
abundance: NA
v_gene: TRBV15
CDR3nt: TGTGCCACCAGCTTTAGCACAGATACGCAGTATTTT
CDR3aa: CATSFSTDTQYF

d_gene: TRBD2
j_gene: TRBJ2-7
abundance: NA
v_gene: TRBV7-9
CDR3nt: TGTGCCAGCAGCTTAGAAAGGTGGGCTAGCGGGACCTCCTACGAGCAGTACTTC
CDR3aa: CASSLERWASGTSYEQYF

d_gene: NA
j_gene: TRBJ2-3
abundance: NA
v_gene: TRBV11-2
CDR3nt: TGTGCCAGCAGTTCAACGATAGGGGATACGCAGTATTTT
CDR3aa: CASSSTIGDTQYF

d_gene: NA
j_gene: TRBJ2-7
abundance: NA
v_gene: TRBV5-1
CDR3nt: TGCGCCAGCAGCTTGGAAGTACCTACGAAGCAGTACTTC
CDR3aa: CASSLEVPTKQYF

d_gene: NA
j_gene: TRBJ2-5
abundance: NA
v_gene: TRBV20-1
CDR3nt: TGCAGTGCTCACCAGGGAGAGACCCAGTACTTC
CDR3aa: CSAHQGETQYF

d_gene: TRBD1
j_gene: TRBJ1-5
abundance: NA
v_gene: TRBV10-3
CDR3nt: TGTGCCATCAGTGAGTCTGGACAGGGGGCCCCTCAGCCCCAGCATTTT
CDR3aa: CAISESGQGAPQPQHF

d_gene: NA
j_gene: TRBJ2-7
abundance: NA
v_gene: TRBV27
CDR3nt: TGTGCCAGCAGTTTACGTGGTGGAGGCGGGGAGCAGTACTTC
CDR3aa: CASSLRGGGGEQYF

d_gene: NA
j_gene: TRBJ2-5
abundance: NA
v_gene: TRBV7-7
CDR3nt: TGTGCCAGCAGCTTAGACTGGCGGGAGACCCAGTACTTC
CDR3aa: CASSLDWRETQYF

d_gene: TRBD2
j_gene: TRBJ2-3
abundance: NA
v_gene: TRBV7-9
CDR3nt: TGTGCCAGCAGCTCCCGCCGACTAGCGGGGGGCACAGATACGCAGTATTTT
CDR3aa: CASSSRRLAGGTDTQYF

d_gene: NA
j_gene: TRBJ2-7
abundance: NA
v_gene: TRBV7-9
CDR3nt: TGTGCCAGCAGCTTAATACAGGGTCCCTACGAGCAGTACTTC
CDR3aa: CASSLIQGPYEQYF

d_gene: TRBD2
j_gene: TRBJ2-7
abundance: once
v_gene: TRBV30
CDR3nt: TGTGCCTGGAGTCGGGGGGTTTTCTACGAGCAGTACTTC
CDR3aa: CAWSRGVFYEQYF

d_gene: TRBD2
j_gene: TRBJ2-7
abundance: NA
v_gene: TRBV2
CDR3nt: TGTGCCAGCAGTGCAGGGACTAGCGGGAACGGATGGGGCGAGCAGTACTTC
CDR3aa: CASSAGTSGNGWGEQYF

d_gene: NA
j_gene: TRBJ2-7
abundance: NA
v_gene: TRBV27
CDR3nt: TGTGCCAGCAGTTCCCCCCTGAGACAGAGGAGCTCCTACGAGCAGTACTTC
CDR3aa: CASSSPLRQRSSYEQYF

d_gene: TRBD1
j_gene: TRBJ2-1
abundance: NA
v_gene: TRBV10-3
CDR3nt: TGTGCCATCAGTGGGGGGACAGGGAGCTCCTACAATGAGCAGTTCTTC
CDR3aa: CAISGGTGSSYNEQFF

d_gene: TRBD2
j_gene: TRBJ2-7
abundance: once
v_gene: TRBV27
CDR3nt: TGTGCCAGCAGTCCCCAGGGACTAGCGGGCTCCTACGAGCAGTACTTC
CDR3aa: CASSPQGLAGSYEQYF

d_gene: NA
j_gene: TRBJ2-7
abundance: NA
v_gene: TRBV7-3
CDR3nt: TGTGCCAGCAGCTCGGCTTGGGGTAACGAGCAGTACTTC
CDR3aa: CASSSAWGNEQYF

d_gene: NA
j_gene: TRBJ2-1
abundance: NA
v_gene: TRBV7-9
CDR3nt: TGTGCCAGCAGCTTACTCCGGGAGAAGTACAATGAGCAGTTCTTC
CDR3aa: CASSLLREKYNEQFF

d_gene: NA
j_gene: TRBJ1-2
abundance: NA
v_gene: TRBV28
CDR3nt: TGTGCCAGCAGTTCGTCAGGGGTTGGCTACACCTTC
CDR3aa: CASSSSGVGYTF

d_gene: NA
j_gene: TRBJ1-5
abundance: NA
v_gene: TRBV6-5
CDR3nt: TGTGCCAGCATGGAGGGGCTCGCGGGTGGTCAGCCCCAGCATTTT
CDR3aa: CASMEGLAGGQPQHF

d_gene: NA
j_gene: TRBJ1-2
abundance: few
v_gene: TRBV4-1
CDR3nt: TGCGCCAGCAGCCAAGTTGGGACAAGGGTGAGGGATGGCTACACCTTC
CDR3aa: CASSQVGTRVRDGYTF

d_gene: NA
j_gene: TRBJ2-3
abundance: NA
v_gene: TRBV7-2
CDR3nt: TGTGCCAGCAGACAACTAGGGACTCTCGGCGTCGATACGCAGTATTTT
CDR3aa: CASRQLGTLGVDTQYF

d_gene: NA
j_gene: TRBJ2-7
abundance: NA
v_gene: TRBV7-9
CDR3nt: TGTGCCAGCAGCTTAGTAGCGTCGTACGAGCAGTACTTC
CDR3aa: CASSLVASYEQYF

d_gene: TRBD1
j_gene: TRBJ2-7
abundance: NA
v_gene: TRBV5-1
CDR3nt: TGCGCCAGCAGCATCACCTGGGACAGGTCCACTGAGGAGCAGTACTTC
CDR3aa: CASSITWDRSTEEQYF

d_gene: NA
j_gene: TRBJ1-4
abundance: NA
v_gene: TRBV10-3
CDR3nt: TGTGCCATCAGTCCGGGGCTAAATGAAAAACTGTTTTTT
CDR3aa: CAISPGLNEKLFF

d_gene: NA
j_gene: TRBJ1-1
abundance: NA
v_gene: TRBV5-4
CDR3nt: TGTGCCAGCAGCTTCGGGCGCCGGGACACTGAAGCTTTCTTT
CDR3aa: CASSFGRRDTEAFF

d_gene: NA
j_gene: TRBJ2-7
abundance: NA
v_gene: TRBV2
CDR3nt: TGTGGTGGGGGTCCCAACGAGCAGTACTTC
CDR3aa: CGGGPNEQYF

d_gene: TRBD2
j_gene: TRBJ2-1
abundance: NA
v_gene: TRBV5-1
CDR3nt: TGCGCCAGCAGCTCAACTAGCGGAAACAATGAGCAGTTCTTC
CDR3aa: CASSSTSGNNEQFF

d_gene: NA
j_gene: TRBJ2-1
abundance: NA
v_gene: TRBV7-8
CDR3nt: TGTGCCAGCAGCTTAGTCCCCACAGGGTACAATGAGCAGTTCTTC
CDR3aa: CASSLVPTGYNEQFF

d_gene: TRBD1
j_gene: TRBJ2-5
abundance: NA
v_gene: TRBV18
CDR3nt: TGTGCCAGCTCACCTGGACAGGAGGAGACCCAGTACTTC
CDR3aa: CASSPGQEETQYF

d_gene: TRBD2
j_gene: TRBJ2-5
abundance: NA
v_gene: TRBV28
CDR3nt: TGTGCCAGCAGCCGATTCCCGGGACTAGCGGGACGAGAGACCCAGTACTTC
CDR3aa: CASSRFPGLAGRETQYF

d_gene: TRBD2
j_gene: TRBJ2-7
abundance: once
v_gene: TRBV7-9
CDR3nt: TGTGCCAGCAGCTTGTCAGCGGGGCCGGGGGACGAGCAGTACTTC
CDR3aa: CASSLSAGPGDEQYF

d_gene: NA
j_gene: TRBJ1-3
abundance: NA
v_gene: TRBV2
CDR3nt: TGTGCCAGCGGGCAGGGGAGCTCTGGAAACACCATATATTTT
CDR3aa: CASGQGSSGNTIYF

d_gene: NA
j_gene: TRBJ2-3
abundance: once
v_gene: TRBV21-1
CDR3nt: TGTGCCAGCAGCAATCGGAATTTAGCGGGACATGCAGATACGCAGTATTTT
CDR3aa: CASSNRNLAGHADTQYF

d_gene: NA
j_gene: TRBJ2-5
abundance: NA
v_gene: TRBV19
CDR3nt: TGTGCCAGTAGTATCCGACCCCTGGGACAAGAGACCCAGTACTTC
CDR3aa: CASSIRPLGQETQYF

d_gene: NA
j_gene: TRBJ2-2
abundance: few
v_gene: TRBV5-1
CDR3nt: TGCGCCAGCAGCTTGGGGGCGAACACCGGGGAGCTGTTTTTT
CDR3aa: CASSLGANTGELFF